These T cell receptor beta chains were read from a single sample in a study of glioma-infiltrating T cells after dendritic cell vaccination. The data were produced by immunoSEQ multiplex PCR, yet TCRdb's version contains in-frame clones alone and is incomplete. The sample lists about 87,000 clones; around 83% were seen once. Material: blood, obtained after dendritic cell vaccination. The receptor set was obtained from a human donor with glioblastoma. Each CDR3 is given with its conserved first and last residue. Fields, in order: V gene, clone size, D gene, J gene, CDR3 DNA, CDR3 protein. The D gene is left open where the match is weak. A row's size may be missing; if present it is once, few, many or a size class.

v_gene: TRBV6-5
abundance: few
d_gene: -
j_gene: TRBJ1-4
CDR3nt: TGTGCCAGCAGTCCCTCTACAACTAATGAAAAACTGTTTTTT
CDR3aa: CASSPSTTNEKLFF

v_gene: TRBV5-6
abundance: -
d_gene: -
j_gene: TRBJ1-5
CDR3nt: TGTGCCAGCAGCTTGTGGCGTCAGGGGAGCAATCAGCCCCAGCATTTT
CDR3aa: CASSLWRQGSNQPQHF

v_gene: TRBV11-2
abundance: -
d_gene: -
j_gene: TRBJ1-4
CDR3nt: TGTGCCAGCACCAATAGGGGGGGGGCAATAGAAAAACTGTTTTTT
CDR3aa: CASTNRGGAIEKLFF

v_gene: TRBV5-1
abundance: -
d_gene: TRBD1
j_gene: TRBJ1-1
CDR3nt: TGCGCCAGCAGCATGTTCGGACAGGAGAACACTGAAGCTTTCTTT
CDR3aa: CASSMFGQENTEAFF

v_gene: TRBV7-2
abundance: few
d_gene: TRBD2
j_gene: TRBJ2-7
CDR3nt: TGTGCCAGCAGCTCATGGACTAGCGGTTCCTACGAGCAGTACTTC
CDR3aa: CASSSWTSGSYEQYF

v_gene: TRBV6-6
abundance: -
d_gene: -
j_gene: TRBJ2-7
CDR3nt: TGTGCCAGCAGTTCCAGGGCCTACGAGCAGTACTTC
CDR3aa: CASSSRAYEQYF

v_gene: TRBV5-1
abundance: -
d_gene: -
j_gene: TRBJ2-7
CDR3nt: TGCGCCAGCAGCCCGGACAGTCACTCCTACGAGCAGTACTTC
CDR3aa: CASSPDSHSYEQYF

v_gene: TRBV19
abundance: few
d_gene: TRBD1
j_gene: TRBJ2-5
CDR3nt: TGTGCCAGCCATAGGACAGGGGGAGGTGAGACCCAGTACTTC
CDR3aa: CASHRTGGGETQYF

v_gene: TRBV30
abundance: -
d_gene: TRBD1
j_gene: TRBJ2-1
CDR3nt: TGTGCCTGGACTAGACAGGGGGCAGGTGAGCAGTTCTTC
CDR3aa: CAWTRQGAGEQFF

v_gene: TRBV29-1
abundance: -
d_gene: -
j_gene: TRBJ2-7
CDR3nt: TGCAGCGGAGGGGAGGACGAGCAGTACTTC
CDR3aa: CSGGEDEQYF

v_gene: TRBV12-5
abundance: -
d_gene: TRBD1
j_gene: TRBJ2-2
CDR3nt: TGTGCTAGTGGTTCGGGGACAGGGTGGCTGTTTTTT
CDR3aa: CASGSGTGWLFF

v_gene: TRBV9
abundance: -
d_gene: TRBD1
j_gene: TRBJ1-3
CDR3nt: TGTGCCAGCAGCGTAGGAGGGACAGGGGGCGACGGAAACACCATATATTTT
CDR3aa: CASSVGGTGGDGNTIYF

v_gene: TRBV18
abundance: -
d_gene: -
j_gene: TRBJ2-7
CDR3nt: TGTGCCAGCTCACCACTGGCAGGTAACTACGAGCAGTACTTC
CDR3aa: CASSPLAGNYEQYF

v_gene: TRBV14
abundance: medium-sized
d_gene: TRBD1
j_gene: TRBJ1-1
CDR3nt: TGTGCCAGCAGCCAGAGACAGGGGAACGGACCCACTGAAGCTTTCTTT
CDR3aa: CASSQRQGNGPTEAFF

v_gene: TRBV2
abundance: once
d_gene: -
j_gene: TRBJ1-1
CDR3nt: TGTGCCAGCAGTGTCCGGGGGAACACTGAAGCTTTCTTT
CDR3aa: CASSVRGNTEAFF

v_gene: TRBV4-2
abundance: -
d_gene: TRBD2
j_gene: TRBJ2-7
CDR3nt: TGTGCCAGCAGCCCCCTGGGGGGGACCTCAGGTGAGCAGTACTTC
CDR3aa: CASSPLGGTSGEQYF

v_gene: TRBV6-5
abundance: -
d_gene: -
j_gene: TRBJ2-3
CDR3nt: TGTGCCAGCAGATACACGATCTGGGCTATAACTACGCAGTATTTT
CDR3aa: CASRYTIWAITTQYF

v_gene: TRBV13
abundance: -
d_gene: -
j_gene: TRBJ2-7
CDR3nt: TGTGCCAGCAGCTTTCGGACTGGATCCTACGAGCAGTACTTC
CDR3aa: CASSFRTGSYEQYF

v_gene: TRBV2
abundance: -
d_gene: -
j_gene: TRBJ1-2
CDR3nt: TGTGCCAGCAGTGTCGACCAGCGCTATGGCTACACCTTC
CDR3aa: CASSVDQRYGYTF

v_gene: TRBV9
abundance: -
d_gene: -
j_gene: TRBJ2-5
CDR3nt: TGTGCCAGCAGCGCCAAAGAGACCCAGTACTTC
CDR3aa: CASSAKETQYF

v_gene: TRBV11-1
abundance: once
d_gene: TRBD1
j_gene: TRBJ2-1
CDR3nt: TGTGCCAGCAGCCAGGGACAGAACAATGAGCAGTTCTTC
CDR3aa: CASSQGQNNEQFF

v_gene: TRBV11-3
abundance: once
d_gene: -
j_gene: TRBJ2-7
CDR3nt: TGTGCCAGCAGCCCTGGGGGCACAGCCTACGAGCAGTACTTC
CDR3aa: CASSPGGTAYEQYF

v_gene: TRBV2
abundance: -
d_gene: -
j_gene: TRBJ1-2
CDR3nt: TGTGCCAGCAGCTTGGGGGGAAATGGCTACACCTTC
CDR3aa: CASSLGGNGYTF

v_gene: TRBV19
abundance: many
d_gene: -
j_gene: TRBJ1-4
CDR3nt: TGTGCCAGTAGTAGGGGGACTGAGAATGAAAAACTGTTTTTT
CDR3aa: CASSRGTENEKLFF

v_gene: TRBV19
abundance: -
d_gene: -
j_gene: TRBJ1-4
CDR3nt: TGTGCCAGTAGTAGGGCGCGCACGACTAATGAAAAACTGTTTTTT
CDR3aa: CASSRARTTNEKLFF

v_gene: TRBV7-6
abundance: -
d_gene: -
j_gene: TRBJ1-2
CDR3nt: TGTGCCAGCAGCCTAGGGGGAGGCTACGGCTACACCTTC
CDR3aa: CASSLGGGYGYTF

v_gene: TRBV14
abundance: -
d_gene: TRBD1
j_gene: TRBJ2-5
CDR3nt: TGTGCCAGCAGCCGCCTCACAGGGGATCACGAGACCCAGTACTTC
CDR3aa: CASSRLTGDHETQYF

v_gene: TRBV6-5
abundance: -
d_gene: -
j_gene: TRBJ1-2
CDR3nt: TGTGCCAGCAGCCAAGAGGGGGGGGCTGGGGGCTACACCTTC
CDR3aa: CASSQEGGAGGYTF

v_gene: TRBV14
abundance: -
d_gene: -
j_gene: TRBJ2-2
CDR3nt: TGTGCCAGCAGCCAAGTCCTAGGGGGAACCGGGGAGCTGTTTTTT
CDR3aa: CASSQVLGGTGELFF

v_gene: TRBV7-9
abundance: -
d_gene: -
j_gene: TRBJ2-1
CDR3nt: TGTGCCAGCAGCTTAGCGGGGGGGCACTACAATGAGCAGTTCTTC
CDR3aa: CASSLAGGHYNEQFF

v_gene: TRBV19
abundance: -
d_gene: TRBD1
j_gene: TRBJ2-4
CDR3nt: TGTGCCAGTAGTTATCCGGGACAGCCCAAAGGGGACATTCAGTACTTC
CDR3aa: CASSYPGQPKGDIQYF

v_gene: TRBV5-4
abundance: -
d_gene: TRBD2
j_gene: TRBJ2-1
CDR3nt: TGTGCCAGCAGCTACGGGGGGGCCTACAATGAGCAGTTCTTC
CDR3aa: CASSYGGAYNEQFF

v_gene: TRBV6-5
abundance: -
d_gene: -
j_gene: TRBJ1-1
CDR3nt: TGTGCCAGCAGGTCCCAGGGGTTGGGGAACACTGAAGCTTTCTTT
CDR3aa: CASRSQGLGNTEAFF

v_gene: TRBV19
abundance: -
d_gene: -
j_gene: TRBJ1-1
CDR3nt: TGTGCCAGTAGGAGAAACTTCGGACTGATGAACACTGAAGCTTTCTTT
CDR3aa: CASRRNFGLMNTEAFF

v_gene: TRBV7-9
abundance: -
d_gene: -
j_gene: TRBJ1-2
CDR3nt: TGTGCCAGCAGCCAGGGCCCGAGCTATGGCTACACCTTC
CDR3aa: CASSQGPSYGYTF

v_gene: TRBV15
abundance: -
d_gene: TRBD1
j_gene: TRBJ2-7
CDR3nt: TGTGCCACCAGCAGAGACTCCCCCGGGACAGGGGCCTACGAGCAGTACTTC
CDR3aa: CATSRDSPGTGAYEQYF

v_gene: TRBV30
abundance: -
d_gene: -
j_gene: TRBJ1-1
CDR3nt: TGTGCCTGGAGTCGACAGAGTAAAGCTTTCTTT
CDR3aa: CAWSRQSKAFF

v_gene: TRBV6-6
abundance: -
d_gene: -
j_gene: TRBJ1-4
CDR3nt: TGTGCCAGCAGTTACTCTCGTCGGGCAACTAATGAAAAACTGTTTTTT
CDR3aa: CASSYSRRATNEKLFF

v_gene: TRBV5-1
abundance: -
d_gene: TRBD1
j_gene: TRBJ2-2
CDR3nt: TGCGCCAGCAGCCCTGGACAGGGCAACGCCGGGGAGCTGTTTTTT
CDR3aa: CASSPGQGNAGELFF

v_gene: TRBV5-1
abundance: -
d_gene: -
j_gene: TRBJ2-7
CDR3nt: TGCGCCAGCAGCGTAGACAGAGGCGAGCAGTACTTC
CDR3aa: CASSVDRGEQYF

v_gene: TRBV7-9
abundance: -
d_gene: TRBD1
j_gene: TRBJ2-7
CDR3nt: TGTGCCAGCAGCAAAGGGACAGGGAATACCTACGAGCAGTACTTC
CDR3aa: CASSKGTGNTYEQYF

v_gene: TRBV19
abundance: many
d_gene: TRBD2
j_gene: TRBJ2-3
CDR3nt: TGTGCCAGTAGTATTCTAGGACTAGCGGGGGCGTCTAGCACAGATACGCAGTATTTT
CDR3aa: CASSILGLAGASSTDTQYF

v_gene: TRBV5-6
abundance: -
d_gene: TRBD1
j_gene: TRBJ1-2
CDR3nt: TGTGCCAGCAGCTTTGTGGGGACAGGGAATGGCTACACCTTC
CDR3aa: CASSFVGTGNGYTF

v_gene: TRBV5-4
abundance: -
d_gene: TRBD1
j_gene: TRBJ2-7
CDR3nt: TGTGCCAGCAGCCGCCGGACAGGGGTGTACGAGCAGTACTTC
CDR3aa: CASSRRTGVYEQYF

v_gene: TRBV5-6
abundance: -
d_gene: TRBD1
j_gene: TRBJ2-1
CDR3nt: TGTGCCAGCAGCTTTCGACAGGGCTCCTACAATGAGCAGTTCTTC
CDR3aa: CASSFRQGSYNEQFF

v_gene: TRBV30
abundance: -
d_gene: -
j_gene: TRBJ1-5
CDR3nt: TGTGCCTGGAAAACAAACCCTGGCCGGGGGTATCAGCCCCAGCATTTT
CDR3aa: CAWKTNPGRGYQPQHF

v_gene: TRBV6-5
abundance: few
d_gene: TRBD1
j_gene: TRBJ1-6
CDR3nt: TGTGCCAGCAGTTACCGACAGGGAATAGGATCACCCCTCCACTTT
CDR3aa: CASSYRQGIGSPLHF

v_gene: TRBV7-2
abundance: once
d_gene: -
j_gene: TRBJ1-2
CDR3nt: TGTGCCAGCAGCACAACAGGCTATGGCTACACCTTC
CDR3aa: CASSTTGYGYTF

v_gene: TRBV30
abundance: -
d_gene: TRBD1
j_gene: TRBJ2-7
CDR3nt: TGTGCCTGGACCGCCCTCGGACAGGGTGCCGAGCAGTACTTC
CDR3aa: CAWTALGQGAEQYF

v_gene: TRBV2
abundance: -
d_gene: TRBD1
j_gene: TRBJ2-7
CDR3nt: TGTGCCAGCAGTGAGCCGGACAGGGCCTCCTACGAGCAGTACTTC
CDR3aa: CASSEPDRASYEQYF

v_gene: TRBV6-5
abundance: once
d_gene: -
j_gene: TRBJ1-1
CDR3nt: TGTGCCAGCAGGCAGGGCGGGGAAGGTGTTGAAGCTTTCTTT
CDR3aa: CASRQGGEGVEAFF

v_gene: TRBV25-1
abundance: -
d_gene: -
j_gene: TRBJ1-6
CDR3nt: TGTGCCAGCCACCCCCCAGGGTACGATAATTCACCCCTCCACTTT
CDR3aa: CASHPPGYDNSPLHF

v_gene: TRBV19
abundance: -
d_gene: -
j_gene: TRBJ2-1
CDR3nt: TGTGCCAGTAGTACCCAGGGAATTTACTACAATGAGCAGTTCTTC
CDR3aa: CASSTQGIYYNEQFF

v_gene: TRBV27
abundance: -
d_gene: -
j_gene: TRBJ2-1
CDR3nt: TGTGCCAGCAGTTTATCGATTTTAGGGGCAGGGAATGAGCAGTTCTTC
CDR3aa: CASSLSILGAGNEQFF

v_gene: TRBV7-2
abundance: -
d_gene: -
j_gene: TRBJ2-3
CDR3nt: TGTGCCAGCAGCTTATCACCCGAGGAGACGCAGTATTTT
CDR3aa: CASSLSPEETQYF

v_gene: TRBV25-1
abundance: -
d_gene: -
j_gene: TRBJ1-1
CDR3nt: TGTGCCAGCAGTCCGAGGGGGTCTGGCGAAGCTTTCTTT
CDR3aa: CASSPRGSGEAFF

v_gene: TRBV7-9
abundance: once
d_gene: -
j_gene: TRBJ1-1
CDR3nt: TGTGCCAGCAGCTTCACTAACACTGAAGCTTTCTTT
CDR3aa: CASSFTNTEAFF

v_gene: TRBV5-4
abundance: once
d_gene: TRBD2
j_gene: TRBJ2-3
CDR3nt: TGTGCCAGCAGCGTCCCCGGGGTAGCGGGGATAGGGGAAGATACGCAGTATTTT
CDR3aa: CASSVPGVAGIGEDTQYF

v_gene: TRBV2
abundance: -
d_gene: -
j_gene: TRBJ2-5
CDR3nt: TGTGCCAGCAGTATCAGCGGATCAGAGACCCAGTACTTC
CDR3aa: CASSISGSETQYF